Listed below are T cell receptor beta chains from one sample, sequenced in a study of identical twins. Each CDR3 protein gets one entry after TCRdb re-called the 5' RACE reads with MiXCR. The sample records 1.5 million to 2 million distinct CDR3 sequences, about 32% being singletons. Source material: cord blood. The receptor set was obtained from a newborn girl in good health. Both conserved end residues are part of each CDR3. D genes are given only for firm matches. Only part of the rows carry a size: once, few, many, or a class if the clone is expanded.

V gene	D gene	J gene	clone size	CDR3 DNA	CDR3 protein
TRBV27	NA	TRBJ2-4	NA	TGTGCCAGAACAGGCCAAGAGTCCAAAAACATTCAGTACTTC	CARTGQESKNIQYF
TRBV20-1	NA	TRBJ2-4	many	TGCAGTGCCTCCCCGACAGGATCCTTAAACATTCAGTACTTC	CSASPTGSLNIQYF
TRBV15	NA	TRBJ1-5	NA	TGTGCCACCAGCAGAGAGGGCGTACAGGGAAGCAATCAGCCCCAGCATTTT	CATSREGVQGSNQPQHF
TRBV20-1	TRBD2	TRBJ2-1	NA	TGCAGTGCTAGCCCTCTGGCGGGGGACCACAATGAGCAGTTCTTC	CSASPLAGDHNEQFF
TRBV4-2	TRBD1	TRBJ2-7	many	TGTGCCAGCAGCTCACGAGCGGGACAGGGCTCCTACGAGCAGTACTTC	CASSSRAGQGSYEQYF
TRBV28	TRBD1	TRBJ2-3	NA	TGTGCCAGCAGTGCGGGACAGGGAATGGCAGATACGCAGTATTTT	CASSAGQGMADTQYF
TRBV18	NA	TRBJ1-5	few	TGTGCCAGCTCACCACGATTTAGGACAGGCAATCAGCCCCAGCATTTT	CASSPRFRTGNQPQHF
TRBV24-1	NA	TRBJ2-1	NA	TGTGCCACCAGTGACAGGAGGAGCTCCTACAATGAGCAGTTCTTC	CATSDRRSSYNEQFF
TRBV24-1	TRBD1	TRBJ2-1	few	TGTGCCACCAGTGATTTTTCGGACAGGGTGAATGAGCAGTTCTTC	CATSDFSDRVNEQFF
TRBV3-1	NA	TRBJ2-1	few	TGTGCCAGCAGCCAATTGCTAGAATGGGACAATGAGCAGTTCTTC	CASSQLLEWDNEQFF
TRBV20-1	TRBD1	TRBJ1-1	NA	TGCAGTGCTAGAGAGGGGACAGGGAACACTGAAGCTTTCTTT	CSAREGTGNTEAFF
TRBV5-1	NA	TRBJ2-7	few	TGCGCCAGCAGCTTGGTCGGGGATAACTACGAGCAGTACTTC	CASSLVGDNYEQYF